These 27 T cell receptor beta chains came from one sample sequenced in a study of tumor and adjacent non-tumor tissue in lung cancer. TCRbeta libraries were built with three rounds of nested PCR, modified from ARM-PCR. One entry per CDR3 protein, called by TCRdb with MiXCR from the multiplex PCR reads. The data contain about 98,000 distinct CDR3 sequences, 80% of them singletons. RNA was extracted from bulk tissue without any cell sorting. The normal lung tissue was taken more than 3 cm from the tumor edge. Sequenced input: distant non-tumor lung tissue. These receptors all come from a man aged 55 to 69 with small cell lung cancer.

With respect to this clonotype: This may arise from a read error, as a much more abundant clone is one base away. The J gene is TRBJ2-1, the V gene TRBV24-1, with TRBD2 matching over 8 bases. V was pared by 9 bases and J by 3 bases, with 18 bases of the junction left unmatched. Germline V gives CDR1 KGHDR, CDR2 SFDVKD. The CDR3 length is 18 residues. CDR3 DNA: TGTGCCACCCTTAGCGGGAATCTAACCTTGAGCTACTACAATGAGCAGTTCTTC. This translates into CATLSGNLTLSYYNEQFF.

Notes on this clonotype: The germline gene is not matched at one end of the junction; a read error may be the cause. The chain has TRBV6-5 and TRBJ1-2; no definite D call. This CDR3 is 12 amino acids long. Looked up from germline, CDR1 is MNHEY and CDR2 is SVGAGI. The CDR3 region is CGSRHGNYGYTF. Here the CDR3 DNA reads TGTGGCAGCAGGCACGGTAACTATGGCTACACCTTC.

As regards this clonotype: Germline and junction disagree at one end, which may indicate a read error. The chain couples TRBV29-1 to TRBJ2-1; tentative D call: TRBD2 (6 bases). The CDR3 loop spans 13 amino acids. CDR1 and CDR2 from the germline V gene are SQVTM and ANQGSEA. This chain's CDR3 is CSVEKSRGGEHFF. Here the CDR3 DNA reads TGCAGCGTTGAAAAAAGTCGGGGCGGGGAGCACTTCTTC.

This clonotype was observed a handful of times. The chain joins TRBV10-3 to TRBJ2-1; TRBD2 aligns across 7 bases. Looked up from germline, CDR1 is ENHRY and CDR2 is SYGVKD. This CDR3 is 13 amino acids long. Trimming took 7 bases from V and 9 from J; bases not matched to a gene: 9. For the CDR3, the DNA is TGTGCCATCAATGCGGGGGTTGACGGTGAGCAGTTCTTC. As protein: CAINAGVDGEQFF.

The chain links TRBV27 to TRBJ2-7; tentative D call: TRBD2 (5 bases). The germline gives CDR1 MNHEY, CDR2 SMNVEV (reference sequence). V was pared by 5 bases and J by 4 bases, with 12 bases between. CDR3 length equals 13 residues. The CDR3 coding sequence is TGTGCCAGCAGTCCAAGGGCGGGTTACGAGCAGTACGTC. Encoded protein: CASSPRAGYEQYV.

The chain couples TRBV20-1 to TRBJ1-1, with D tentatively TRBD1 (5 bases). The CDR3 runs 13 residues. The germline V and J ends were trimmed by 1 base and 13 bases, with 19 bases remaining between them. Germline V CDR1 and CDR2: DFQATT, SNEGSKA (reference sequence). Here the CDR3 DNA reads TGCAGTGCTAGAGGACCCACAGGCGCAACGGTTTTCTTT. Translated, it gives CSARGPTGATVFF.

Of note for this clonotype: The junction differs from germline at one of its ends, possibly a read error. This chain joins TRBV12-3 or TRBV12-4 and TRBJ2-7; a weak D match, TRBD2 (5 bases). The CDR3 loop spans 15 amino acids. Here the CDR3 reads CASSLGGAGIYEQYF. The CDR3 DNA reads as TGTGCCAGCAGTTTAGGGGGAGCCGGCATCTACGAGCAGTATTTC.

Details on this clonotype: A read error may explain this, as a much larger clone is one base away. The chain combines TRBV5-1 with TRBJ1-2; unclear D gene. Trimming stripped 6 bases from V and 4 bases from J, with 16 bases between. The CDR3 has 14 amino acids. Looked up from germline, CDR1 is SGHRS and CDR2 is YFSETQ. The chain's CDR3 is CASIFGGEIYGYTF. The CDR3 nucleotides read TGCGCCAGCATCTTCGGTGGGGAAATCTATGGCTACACCTTC.

A word on this clonotype: Germline is not matched at one junction end, which may reflect a read error. V gene TRBV4-1 combines with J gene TRBJ2-2, with D maybe TRBD1 (7 bases). This CDR3 comprises 15 residues. Germline assignment: CDR1 MGHRA and CDR2 YSYEKL. The CDR3 here is CASDSRGAYTGDLFF. CDR3 nucleotide sequence: TGCGCCAGCGACAGCAGGGGGGCCTATACCGGGGATCTGTTTTTT.

This clonotype was seen only a few times. Germline is not matched at one junction end, which may reflect a read error. This chain links TRBV6-5 with TRBJ2-1; the D is unclear. This CDR3 region has 15 residues. Germline CDR1 is MNHEY and CDR2 is SVGAGI. The CDR3 DNA is TGTGCCAGCAGTTACTCTGGGGTGGTGGGTAACGAGCAGTTTTTC. Protein product: CASSYSGVVGNEQFF.

The V and J genes are TRBV5-4 and TRBJ2-6, with D uncertain. CDR3 length: 16 amino acids. Between the trimmed V and J ends, which lost 5 bases and 0 bases, there was a span of 12 bases. Germline CDR1 is SGHNT and CDR2 is YYREEE (reference sequence). The CDR3 DNA sequence: TGTGCCAGCAGTTTGAAGGCCAGCTCTGGGGCCAACGTCCTGACTTTC. This encodes CASSLKASSGANVLTF.

This clonotype has a count of ten or more. The chain links TRBV15 to TRBJ2-1; TRBD2 matches 8 bases. Germline V lookup: CDR1 LNHNV, CDR2 YYDKDF (reference sequence). Germline trimming cut 0 bases from V and 8 bases from J; bases unmatched to any gene: 18. The CDR3 totals 19 residues. CDR3 region: CATSREAGIAGTPPDEQFF. The CDR3 nucleotides are TGTGCCACCAGCAGAGAGGCGGGTATAGCGGGGACGCCACCCGATGAGCAGTTCTTC.

As for this clonotype: At one of its ends the junction is not consistent with the germline gene, which may arise from a read error. The V call is TRBV12-3 or TRBV12-4, the J call TRBJ2-7; TRBD1 is a possible D gene (5 bases). The CDR3 covers 15 residues. DNA for the CDR3: TGTGCCAGCAGTTTATGGACATGGTTGACCTACGAACAGTACTTC. Protein product: CASSLWTWLTYEQYF.

Concerning this clonotype: Possible read error: a much larger clone is one base away. This rearrangement joins TRBV7-9 to TRBJ2-7, with no clear D. Germline loops: CDR1 SEHNR, CDR2 FQNEAQ (reference sequence). This CDR3 has 13 residues. CDR3 bases: TGTGCCAGCAGCTTAGAGTTAACCTACGAGCTGTACTTC. Translation: CASSLELTYELYF.

On this clonotype: This is likely a read error, given that the CDR3 carries no conserved phenylalanine or tryptophan at its end. The V call is TRBV28, the J call TRBJ2-3; D is perhaps TRBD1 or TRBD2 (5 bases each). Trimming shortened V by 8 bases and J by 5 bases, and 17 bases separated the two germline ends. Germline CDR1 MDHEN, CDR2 SYDVKM. The CDR3 runs to 14 residues. The CDR3 DNA is TGTGCCAGCCTGGGACCCCAATCGGGAGATACGCAGTATCTT. It is translated as CASLGPQSGDTQYL.

As for this clonotype: A much larger clone differs by one base, so this may be a read error. A read error is likely, as this CDR3 ends without the conserved phenylalanine or tryptophan. The chain joins TRBV5-4 to TRBJ1-2; 9 bases map to TRBD1. Germline V gene data show CDR1 as SGHNT and CDR2 as YYREEE (reference sequence). The CDR3 is 14 residues long. V lost 5 bases and J lost 3; bases outside the gene matches: 5. The CDR3 spells CASRPDRGDYGYTL. The CDR3 region has the DNA TGTGCCAGCAGGCCTGACAGGGGGGACTATGGCTACACCTTA.

Comment on this clonotype: A junction end diverges from the germline sequence, so it may reflect a read error. The gene calls are TRBV6-5 and TRBJ2-7, with D maybe TRBD1 (5 bases). The CDR3 has 12 amino acids. CDR1 and CDR2 from the germline V gene are MNHEY and SVGAGI. As DNA, the CDR3 is TGTGTCAGTGGACACTTCTCCTACGAGCTGTACTTC. The encoded protein is CVSGHFSYELYF.

A note on this clonotype: At one boundary the junction diverges from the germline segment, which might be a read error. The rearrangement joins TRBV20-1 to TRBJ2-1, with D possibly matching TRBD2 (7 bases). This CDR3 has 12 residues. Germline lookup yields CDR1 DFQATT and CDR2 SNEGSKA (reference sequence). CDR3 amino acids: CSAIMGGLDMIF. The CDR3 coding sequence is TGCAGTGCTATTATGGGGGGGCTAGATATGATCTTT.

The gene calls are TRBV7-9 and TRBJ1-5; TRBD1 aligns across 9 bases. The ends lost 3 bases at V and 0 bases at J; junction bases unmatched: 3. The CDR3 consists of 16 residues. Germline V gives CDR1 SEHNR, CDR2 FQNEAQ (reference sequence). The DNA for the CDR3 is TGTGCCAGCAGCTTCGAGACAGGGGGTAGCAATCAGCCCCAGCATTTT. It is translated as CASSFETGGSNQPQHF.

On this clonotype itself: A read error may account for a junction end that differs from germline. CDR3 amino acids: CGVEGLARGITDTQYF. The CDR3 DNA reads as TGCGGCGTTGAGGGACTAGCGAGAGGTATCACAGATACGCAGTATTTT. The chain combines TRBV29-1 with TRBJ2-3, with 10 bases aligning to TRBD2. The CDR3 spans 16 residues. Germline V lookup: CDR1 SQVTM, CDR2 ANQGSEA.

As concerns this clonotype: A much larger clone lies a single base off, so this may be a read error. This rearrangement joins TRBV5-4 to TRBJ1-2; 8 bases are shared with TRBD1. The CDR3 runs to 15 residues. Germline CDR1 reads SGHNT; CDR2 reads YYREEE (reference sequence). V was pared by 0 bases and J by 4 bases, with 5 bases of the junction left unmatched. The CDR3 sequence is CASSLGAGTGYGYTF. The DNA of the CDR3 is TGTGCCAGCAGCTTGGGAGCCGGGACAGGCTATGGCTACACCTTC.

In regard to this clonotype: Since the CDR3 does not end with the conserved phenylalanine or tryptophan, this likely comes from a read error. The V and J genes are TRBV4-1 and TRBJ2-7; the D gene is possibly TRBD2 (7 bases). The length of the CDR3 is 16 residues. Germline assignment: CDR1 MGHRA and CDR2 YSYEKL. In nucleotides, the CDR3 is TGCACCAGCAGCCAAGATTGGGGGGGCGGGGTCTACGAGCAGTACTTA. It yields the protein CTSSQDWGGGVYEQYL.

As for this clonotype: A read error may account for a junction end that differs from germline. This rearrangement joins TRBV6-1 to TRBJ2-2; TRBD2 is a possible D gene (6 bases). The V gene's germline CDR1 is MNHNS and CDR2 SASEGT. This CDR3 has 15 residues. The CDR3 coding sequence is TGTTCCAGCAGGAAGGAGGGCTGCTTCACCGGGGAGCTGTTTTTT. This encodes CSSRKEGCFTGELFF.

This chain joins TRBV4-1 and TRBJ1-1; D may be TRBD1 (5 bases). Germline loops: CDR1 MGHRA, CDR2 YSYEKL. Trimming took 10 bases from V and 4 from J, leaving 22 bases between them. The CDR3 has 15 amino acids. DNA for the CDR3: TGCGCCAACATCCAAGTTCCAGGGTGTGGCACTGAAGCTTTCTTT. Translated: CANIQVPGCGTEAFF.

For this clonotype: At one boundary the junction diverges from the germline segment, which might be a read error. V is TRBV6-1 and J is TRBJ1-1; TRBD1 might be the D (5 bases). The CDR3 consists of 15 residues. CDR1 and CDR2 from the germline V gene are MNHNS and SASEGT. CDR3 amino acids: CASSEPRGGNTGTFF. DNA of the CDR3: TGCGCCAGCAGTGAACCCCGTGGGGGAAACACTGGAACTTTCTTT.

With respect to this clonotype: Compared with germline, one end of the junction differs, possibly owing to a read error. The V call is TRBV5-1, the J call TRBJ2-3, with D possibly matching TRBD2 (6 bases). This CDR3 contains 14 residues. CDR1 SGHRS and CDR2 YFSETQ come from the germline V gene. The CDR3 here is CASSISGGTDAQYF. The CDR3 nucleotides read TGCGCCAGTAGCATTAGCGGAGGCACAGATGCGCAGTATTTT.

This clonotype was observed at least ten times. V gene TRBV20-1 combines with J gene TRBJ1-2; unclear D gene. Germline V CDR1 and CDR2: DFQATT, SNEGSKA (reference sequence). The CDR3 consists of 12 residues. Trimming took 0 bases from V and 4 from J, leaving 6 bases between them. The CDR3 is CSARDGVYGYTF. CDR3 in DNA: TGCAGTGCTAGAGATGGCGTCTATGGCTACACCTTC.